The 27 T cell receptor beta chains in this list originate from one sample, sequenced in a study of tumor and adjacent non-tumor tissue in lung cancer. The template was RNA from unsorted bulk tissue. Three rounds of nested PCR, following a modified ARM-PCR protocol, produced the TCRbeta library. One entry per CDR3 protein results from TCRdb running MiXCR on the multiplex PCR reads. The repertoire holds around 66,000 distinct CDR3 sequences, with roughly 73% as singletons. The sample taken for sequencing was lung tumor tissue. All receptors come from a man between 60 and 75 years old with non-small cell lung cancer.

The chain recombines TRBV6-5 with TRBJ1-1; no clear D gene. V was trimmed by 1 base and J by 3 bases, leaving 9 bases between them. Germline V gene lookup returns CDR1 MNHEY and CDR2 SVGAGI. The CDR3 sequence is 14 residues long. CDR3 sequence reads: CASSYLHADTEAFF. CDR3 bases: TGTGCCAGCAGTTACTTACATGCGGACACTGAAGCTTTCTTT.

Only a few counts were recorded for this clonotype. This likely comes from a read error, as the CDR3 has no conserved phenylalanine or tryptophan at its end. V usage is TRBV6-5 and J usage is TRBJ2-7; 8 bases match TRBD2. Germline CDR1 MNHEY, CDR2 SVGAGI. This CDR3 has 15 residues. Here the CDR3 reads CASSYSSGGPYGQYL. DNA for the CDR3: TGTGCCAGCAGTTACTCGTCGGGAGGGCCCTACGGGCAGTACTTA.

In this sample, this clonotype turned up once. A much larger clone differs by one base, so this may be a read error. J is TRBJ2-6 and V is TRBV10-2; 10 positions match TRBD1. Germline loops: CDR1 WSHSY, CDR2 SAAADI. This CDR3 has 13 residues. The DNA for the CDR3 is TGCTCCGGTGGGGGGACAGGGGCCAACATCCTGACTTTC. Protein product: CSGGGTGANILTF.

This clonotype was seen a single time. A junction end diverges from the germline sequence, so it may reflect a read error. The chain uses TRBV6-5 and TRBJ1-2; a possible D gene is TRBD1 (6 bases). The length of the CDR3 is 14 residues. Germline lookup yields CDR1 MNHEY and CDR2 SVGAGI. DNA for the CDR3: TGTACCAGCACCCTGACACAGGGTAACTATGGCTACACCTTC. This translates into CTSTLTQGNYGYTF.

Concerning this clonotype itself: The CDR3 carries no conserved terminal phenylalanine or tryptophan, so it likely arises from a read error. The DNA is omitted, as the CDR3 cannot be located on it reliably, and the CDR3 follows TCRdb's listing. The chain recombines TRBV12-3 or TRBV12-4 with TRBJ2-1; the D call in the table, TRBD2, was not verified against the DNA. 15 amino acids form the CDR3, both terminal residues included. The CDR3 is CASSFPQQDHNEQLL.

As for this clonotype: Because it lacks the conserved phenylalanine or tryptophan at the end, this CDR3 is likely a read error. The chain recombines TRBV28 with TRBJ2-1, with D unclear. V dropped 2 bases and J dropped 5 bases, with 16 bases sitting between them. The CDR3 is 16 amino acids. Germline V gene sequence: CDR1 MDHEN, CDR2 SYDVKM. In nucleotides, the CDR3 is TGTGCCAGCAGTTTACCGGGCCCGACCCGAGACAATGAGCAGTTCTTA. Translated: CASSLPGPTRDNEQFL.

Comment on this clonotype: One junction end disagrees with the germline gene, perhaps due to a read error. The chain joins TRBV29-1 to TRBJ2-5; the D is unclear. Germline V gene sequence: CDR1 SQVTM, CDR2 ANQGSEA. The CDR3 runs 13 residues. The CDR3 region has the DNA TGTAGCACTCCTTTCTACATCCAAGAGACACAGTACTTC. It translates to CSTPFYIQETQYF.

About this clonotype: Being one base from a much bigger clone, this may be a read error. This CDR3 fails to terminate in the conserved phenylalanine or tryptophan, so it likely reflects a read error. The genes are TRBV20-1 and TRBJ2-7; TRBD2 might be the D (5 bases). V was shortened by 5 bases and J by 0 bases, with 11 bases between the two germline ends. The germline V gene encodes CDR1 DFQATT and CDR2 SNEGSKA (reference sequence). The CDR3 has 13 residues. The CDR3 reads CSAEGSGSYEQYS. CDR3 in DNA: TGCAGTGCTGAGGGCAGCGGCTCCTACGAGCAGTACTCC.

This chain connects TRBV15 to TRBJ1-1; the D is unclear. Trimming took off 5 bases at V and 1 base at J, with 14 bases between the two ends. Germline CDR1 is LNHNV and CDR2 is YYDKDF (reference sequence). CDR3 length equals 15 residues. CDR3 DNA sequence: TGTGCCACCAGCTCGACGGGGAGAGCGAACACTGAAGCTTTCTTT. Translated, it gives CATSSTGRANTEAFF. The whole variable domain, remainder taken from reference TRBV15 and TRBJ1-1, is DAMVIQNPRYQVTQFGKPVTLSCSQTLNHNVMYWYQQKSSQAPKLLFHYYDKDFNNEADTPDNFQSRRPNTSFCFLDIRSPGLGDTAMYLCATSSTGRANTEAFFGQGTRLTVV.

Of note for this clonotype: One base away lies a much larger clone, so this may be a sequencing read error. This chain uses TRBV14 with TRBJ2-7; D is unresolved. The CDR3 consists of 12 residues. Germline lookup yields CDR1 SGHDN and CDR2 FVKESK. CDR3 nucleotide sequence: TGTGCCAGCAGCCAAGATTTTACCGAGCAGCACTTC. Protein product: CASSQDFTEQHF.

As concerns this clonotype: Germline is not matched at one junction end, which may reflect a read error. The chain links TRBV6-5 to TRBJ2-7, with D possibly TRBD1 on 5 matching bases. This CDR3 region has 15 residues. Germline V lookup: CDR1 MNHEY, CDR2 SVGAGI. The CDR3 is CGSSKGAGHVYEQYF. CDR3 in DNA: TGTGGCAGCAGTAAAGGGGCTGGACACGTTTACGAGCAGTACTTC.

Remarks on this clonotype: Sequence at one end of the junction differs from germline and may be a read error. This chain links TRBV6-5 with TRBJ1-2, with D maybe TRBD1 (5 bases). Germline V gives CDR1 MNHEY, CDR2 SVGAGI. The CDR3 contains 14 residues. The CDR3 sequence is CAISYTIGDHGYTF. The CDR3 DNA follows: TGTGCCATCAGTTACACGATTGGGGACCATGGCTACACCTTC.

About this clonotype itself: This is likely a read error, given that the CDR3 carries no conserved phenylalanine or tryptophan at its end. The rearrangement joins TRBV20-1 to TRBJ2-5; 11 bases align to TRBD2. The V gene's germline CDR1 is DFQATT and CDR2 SNEGSKA (reference sequence). CDR3 length: 13 amino acids. DNA of the CDR3: TGCAGTGATAGCGGGAGGGCCCAAGAGACACAGTACTTG. Translation gives CSDSGRAQETQYL.

Of note for this clonotype: Being one base from a much bigger clone, this may be a read error. The chain carries TRBV7-9 and TRBJ2-4, with 9 nucleotides matching TRBD2. The CDR3 loop spans 15 amino acids. Losses at the gene ends were 10 bases for V and 8 bases for J; bases not matched to a gene: 15. The germline V gene encodes CDR1 SEHNR and CDR2 FQNEAQ (reference sequence). CDR3 amino acids: CANSSGTSRWDIQYF. The CDR3 DNA is TGTGCCAACAGTTCCGGGACTAGCCGCTGGGACATTCAGTACTTC.

On this clonotype: A junction end diverges from the germline sequence, so it may reflect a read error. The chain employs TRBV29-1 and TRBJ2-2, with D possibly being TRBD1 or TRBD2 (5 bases each). Germline V gives CDR1 SQVTM, CDR2 ANQGSEA. This CDR3 contains 14 residues. This CDR3 is CSVGGPGTTGELFF. CDR3 sequence (DNA): TGCAGCGTTGGGGGTCCAGGGACCACCGGGGAGCTGTTTTTC.

This chain joins TRBV12-3 or TRBV12-4 and TRBJ2-1; 7 bases are shared with TRBD2. This CDR3 comprises 14 residues. CDR3 nucleotides: TGTGGCAGTTTCCCTCAGCGGGACCACAATGAGCAGTTCTTC. Encoded protein: CGSFPQRDHNEQFF.

As concerns this clonotype: Sequence at one end of the junction differs from germline and may be a read error. The chain recombines TRBV10-3 with TRBJ1-2; 7 nucleotides agree with TRBD1. The CDR3 spans 13 residues. CDR1 ENHRY and CDR2 SYGVKD come from the germline V gene. The CDR3 is CAIKVREQGGQTF. The CDR3 DNA follows: TGTGCAATCAAGGTCAGGGAACAAGGGGGCCAAACCTTC.

This clonotype was observed a handful of times. This may come from a read error, since a much larger clone is one base off. It is likely a read error, because the conserved phenylalanine at the end of the CDR3 is missing. The rearrangement joins TRBV29-1 to TRBJ2-7; D is uncertain. The CDR3 runs to 12 residues. Germline CDR1 reads SQVTM; CDR2 reads ANQGSEA. V lost 6 bases and J 0 bases, leaving 9 bases between the germline ends. CDR3 sequence: CSVKGSSYEQYL. The CDR3 nucleotides are TGCAGCGTGAAGGGAAGCTCCTACGAGCAGTACCTC.

There are many counts of this clonotype. The gene calls are TRBV11-2 and TRBJ2-5; possibly TRBD1 for D (6 bases). The germline V and J ends were trimmed by 5 bases and 5 bases, with 9 bases remaining between them. CDR3 length equals 12 residues. CDR1 and CDR2 (germline): SGHAT, FQNNGV. CDR3 region: CASSMQGETQYF. Here the CDR3 DNA reads TGTGCCAGCAGCATGCAGGGGGAGACCCAGTACTTC.

V usage is TRBV29-1 and J usage is TRBJ2-7; perhaps TRBD1 as D (6 bases). Trimming stripped 0 bases from V and 3 bases from J, with 15 bases between. From germline, CDR1 is SQVTM and CDR2 ANQGSEA. This CDR3 is 15 amino acids long. The CDR3 here is CSVEDRDRRSYEQYF. The DNA of the CDR3 is TGCAGCGTTGAAGATCGTGACAGGAGGAGCTACGAGCAGTACTTC.

Of note for this clonotype: The germline gene is not matched at one end of the junction; a read error may be the cause. The chain has TRBV5-6 and TRBJ1-1, with a tentative D call TRBD1 (6 bases). Germline CDR1 reads SGHDT; CDR2 reads YYEEEE. The CDR3 runs 14 residues. The CDR3 loop reads CASNTRYRDTEDFF. The CDR3 region has the DNA TGTGCCAGCAACACCCGGTACAGGGACACTGAAGATTTCTTT.

As concerns this clonotype: It is unclear where the CDR3 begins or ends on the DNA, so no DNA is shown, and the CDR3 is as TCRdb lists it. V and J are TRBV29-1 and TRBJ2-3; the table's D call, TRBD1, was not checked against the DNA. Germline lookup yields CDR1 SQVTM and CDR2 ANQGSEA. The CDR3 comprises 18 residues, both ends counted. CDR3 amino acids: CSVGAGAGNPYYTDTQYF.

Regarding this clonotype: The CDR3 ends on some other residue instead of the conserved phenylalanine or tryptophan, so this is likely a read error. No DNA is shown, since the ends of the CDR3 on it are uncertain; the CDR3 is the one TCRdb lists. V usage is TRBV29-1 and J usage is TRBJ2-5; the table's D call TRBD1 went unverified against the DNA. Germline V gene lookup returns CDR1 SQVTM and CDR2 ANQGSEA. The CDR3 length is 14 residues, termini included. CDR3 loop: CSASHRYRQETKYY.

Notes on this clonotype: A read error may account for a junction end that differs from germline. The chain combines TRBV20-1 with TRBJ2-1; 12 nucleotides match TRBD2. Germline-derived CDR1 and CDR2 are DFQATT and SNEGSKA (reference sequence). This CDR3 has 16 residues. This CDR3 is CSARGGLAGTWDEQLF. CDR3 bases: TGCAGTGCTAGAGGCGGACTAGCGGGAACGTGGGATGAGCAGCTCTTC.

Notes on this clonotype: A much larger clone lies one base from this, so it may be a read error. The genes are TRBV5-6 and TRBJ2-4; a possible D gene is TRBD1 (5 bases). Germline CDR1 reads SGHDT; CDR2 reads YYEEEE. There are 16 residues in the CDR3. The CDR3 region has the DNA TGTGCCAGCAGCTTGCTGGGGCTTGTAGCCAAAACCATTCAGTACTTC. Protein product: CASSLLGLVAKTIQYF.

The genes are TRBV5-6 and TRBJ1-1; possibly TRBD1 for D (5 bases). There are 12 residues in the CDR3. CDR1 and CDR2 from the germline V gene are SGHDT and YYEEEE. Trimming shortened V by 4 bases and J by 7 bases, and 11 bases separated the two germline ends. As DNA, the CDR3 is TGTGCCAGCAGCAATAGAGGGGATGAAGCTTTCTTT. As protein: CASSNRGDEAFF.

The genes are TRBV11-1 and TRBJ2-2, with 8 bases matching TRBD2. CDR3 length: 14 amino acids. The V segment lost 8 bases and the J segment 8 bases; nucleotides outside the gene matches: 10. The germline CDR1 and CDR2 sequences are SGHAT and FQDESV (reference sequence). For the CDR3, the DNA is TGTGCCAGCGGCTATACTAGCGGCACTGGGGAGCTGTTTTTT. Translated: CASGYTSGTGELFF. Complete variable domain (other parts from reference TRBV11-1 and TRBJ2-2): EAEVAQSPRYKITEKSQAVAFWCDPISGHATLYWYRQILGQGPELLVQFQDESVVDDSQLPKDRFSAERLKGVDSTLKIQPAELGDSAMYLCASGYTSGTGELFFGEGSRLTVL.